This is a list of T cell receptor beta chains from one sample in a study of cytomegalovirus exposure and HLA in healthy donors. Measured with immunoSEQ multiplex PCR; TCRdb has only the in-frame clones, and not every one. The sample contains more than 90,000 clones, around 73% of which appear only once. Sequencing used PBMCs. These receptor sequences come from a middle-aged woman in good health and CMV-seronegative. The CDR3 runs from the conserved cysteine through the conserved F or W. A D gene is named only where the DNA matches it firmly. Expanded clones are given a class, and other clones once, few, many or no size at all.

TRBD1,TRBV4-1,TRBJ1-6,NA,TGCGCCAGCAGCCAAGACGGGCAGGGGGGTTCACCCCTCCACTTT,CASSQDGQGGSPLHF
TRBD2,TRBV5-1,TRBJ2-1,once,TGCGCCAGCAGCCCAGAAGATAGCGGGAGTTCCTCCTACAATGAGCAGTTCTTC,CASSPEDSGSSSYNEQFF
NA,TRBV6-6,TRBJ1-6,NA,TGTGCCAGCAGTTACTCTCCATTCCCCTATAATTCACCCCTCCACTTT,CASSYSPFPYNSPLHF
TRBD2,TRBV6-6,TRBJ2-1,NA,TGTGCCAGCAGCCCTAACAGCGGGAGATACAATGAGCAGTTCTTC,CASSPNSGRYNEQFF
TRBD2,TRBV27,TRBJ2-7,NA,TGTGCCAGCTCGGTGGGGGGGACTAGCGGGGAGCAGTACTTC,CASSVGGTSGEQYF
NA,TRBV6-6,TRBJ1-6,once,TGTGCCAGCAGTTTCGGGGTCGGAGCCCTCCACTTT,CASSFGVGALHF
NA,TRBV7-3,TRBJ2-5,NA,TGTGCCAGCAGCCCTAGTCGGGGGCAAGAGACCCAGTACTTC,CASSPSRGQETQYF
NA,TRBV27,TRBJ2-1,NA,TGTGCCAGCAGGGAGGGAGACAATGAGCAGTTCTTC,CASREGDNEQFF
NA,TRBV4-1,TRBJ2-5,NA,TGCGCCAGCAGCACAACACAGGGTAGCACAGAGACCCAGTACTTC,CASSTTQGSTETQYF
TRBD2,TRBV29-1,TRBJ2-3,NA,TGCAGCGTTGGAGGGCTAGCGGGAGGGCCGGTCGTGGGGGATACGCAGTATTTT,CSVGGLAGGPVVGDTQYF
NA,TRBV20-1,TRBJ2-5,NA,TGCAGTGCCTCTCGAGAAGAGACCCAGTACTTC,CSASREETQYF
NA,TRBV28,TRBJ2-7,few,TGTGCCAGCAGTTTACAACAGGGCTACTCCTACGAGCAGTACTTC,CASSLQQGYSYEQYF
NA,TRBV9,TRBJ2-3,NA,TGTGCCAGCAGCGTAGCGAGCGGTTTAAATATGGATACGCAGTATTTT,CASSVASGLNMDTQYF
TRBD1,TRBV29-1,TRBJ1-1,NA,TGCAGCGTTGAAACAATTGGACAGGGGAACACTGAAGCTTTCTTT,CSVETIGQGNTEAFF
NA,TRBV27,TRBJ1-1,NA,TGTGCCAGCAGTTTGGGAGCTGAAGCTTTCTTT,CASSLGAEAFF
NA,TRBV9,TRBJ1-5,NA,TGTGCCAGCAGCGTCTCTAGTCAGCCTCAGCCCCAGCATTTT,CASSVSSQPQPQHF
NA,TRBV30,TRBJ1-5,NA,TGTGCCTGGAGTGTAAATTCGGCAGGGTGGCAGCCCCAGCATTTT,CAWSVNSAGWQPQHF
NA,TRBV28,TRBJ1-5,NA,TGTGCCAGCAGTTTCTCATTTCAGCGCCGGCGAAGCAATCAGCCCCAGCATTTT,CASSFSFQRRRSNQPQHF
TRBD1,TRBV5-4,TRBJ2-5,NA,TGTGCCAGCAACCCATACGGACAGGGTCAAGAGACCCAGTACTTC,CASNPYGQGQETQYF